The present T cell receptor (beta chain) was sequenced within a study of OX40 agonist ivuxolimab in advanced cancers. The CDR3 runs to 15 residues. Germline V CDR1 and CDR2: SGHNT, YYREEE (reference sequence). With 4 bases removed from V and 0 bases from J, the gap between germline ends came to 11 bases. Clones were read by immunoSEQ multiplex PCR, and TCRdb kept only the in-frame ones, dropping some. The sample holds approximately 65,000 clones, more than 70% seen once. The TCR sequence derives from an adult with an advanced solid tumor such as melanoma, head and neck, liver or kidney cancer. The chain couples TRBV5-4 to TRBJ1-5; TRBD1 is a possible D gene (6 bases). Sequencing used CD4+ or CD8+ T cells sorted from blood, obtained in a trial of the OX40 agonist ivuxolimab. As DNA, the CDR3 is TGTGCCAGCAGCGTAGGGGGTGTTAGCAATCAGCCCCAGCATTTT. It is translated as CASSVGGVSNQPQHF.